The source of this T cell receptor beta chain is a study of blood T cell repertoires in COVID-19. How the authors handled the data: Amplification of reference gene primers provided the estimated nucleated cell counts. Profiling relied on immunoSEQ multiplex PCR, and the TCRdb table lists in-frame clones only, not all of them. V, J and clone size derive from that table, while D and trimming were established from the DNA sequence. There are 250,000 to 300,000 clones in the sample; roughly nine tenths occur only once, and about 1.2% lies in the top ten. The CDR3 length is 14 residues. Germline CDR1 and CDR2: MNHEY and SMNVEV (reference sequence). V was clipped by 0 bases and J by 6 bases, with 11 bases between them. Clinical history as reported by participants underpinned cohort assignment.

The genes are TRBV27 and TRBJ1-1, with D unclear. Material: PBMCs or T cells enriched from blood (not recorded which). This receptor was obtained from a human donor in a cohort exposed to, infected with or recovered from COVID-19 (not recorded which). The donor label of this sample is uncertain. In nucleotides, the CDR3 is TGTGCCAGCAGTTTATCACCCAGAGGAGCTGAAGCTTTCTTT. This gives the protein CASSLSPRGAEAFF.